This T cell receptor (beta chain) appears in the sequencing data of a study of CD8 T cells in ankylosing spondylitis. Findings and limits, study-wide: In ankylosing spondylitis patients, matched synovial fluid reportedly showed significant enrichment of disease-linked clones. Apparently characteristic of ankylosing spondylitis blood was a TCR beta motif (fewer than ten highly homologous variants). As for the disease-linked clones, they showed a CD8+ phenotype and occurred at relatively low frequencies in peripheral blood.

Germline-derived CDR1 and CDR2 are WNHNN and SYGVQD (reference sequence). The CDR3 runs to 14 residues. The J segment lost 7 bases and the V segment lost 0 bases, leaving 2 bases of the junction unmatched. There are a few counts of this clonotype. Its antigen remains unidentified. The authors made TCR beta libraries by quantitative 5'-RACE with molecular barcodes. A single record per CDR3 protein comes from TCRdb applying MiXCR to the 5' RACE reads. The repertoire holds about 540,000 distinct CDR3 sequences, with 10% to 15% as singletons. The clonotype originates from a male donor with ankylosing spondylitis. The chain recombines TRBV10-1 with TRBJ2-1; TRBD2 aligns across 8 bases. The sequencing input was blood, either unsorted or a sorted T cell fraction (not recorded which). CDR3 DNA sequence: TGCGCCAGCAGTGAGTCCGGGACTAGGAATGAGCAGTTCTTC. Residues: CASSESGTRNEQFF.